This record covers a single TCR beta chain. Participating donors were healthy, HIV-negative adults free of recent acute infections or vaccinations. This record belongs to a study of shared clonotypes between healthy human individuals. The CDR3 length is 19 residues. CDR1 is WSHSY and CDR2 is SAAADI in the germline V gene. J lost 5 bases, V lost 3 bases, and 13 bases had no gene match. Some clones are missing from TCRdb's copy, which holds only in-frame ones; the method was immunoSEQ multiplex PCR. This sample has some 2,500,000 clones, with roughly 92% found just once. The sample comprised naive CD4+ T cells from PBMCs. Subset described: CD45RA+ positively selected. The clonotype comes from a man between 18 and 35 years old in good health. Some clones in this sample may be carry-over from other donors' samples. The chain employs TRBV10-2 and TRBJ2-3; 14 nucleotides line up with TRBD2. The CDR3: CASSDREGTSGSTVDTQYF. DNA of the CDR3: TGCGCCAGCAGTGATCGAGAAGGGACTAGCGGGAGTACGGTAGATACGCAGTATTTT.